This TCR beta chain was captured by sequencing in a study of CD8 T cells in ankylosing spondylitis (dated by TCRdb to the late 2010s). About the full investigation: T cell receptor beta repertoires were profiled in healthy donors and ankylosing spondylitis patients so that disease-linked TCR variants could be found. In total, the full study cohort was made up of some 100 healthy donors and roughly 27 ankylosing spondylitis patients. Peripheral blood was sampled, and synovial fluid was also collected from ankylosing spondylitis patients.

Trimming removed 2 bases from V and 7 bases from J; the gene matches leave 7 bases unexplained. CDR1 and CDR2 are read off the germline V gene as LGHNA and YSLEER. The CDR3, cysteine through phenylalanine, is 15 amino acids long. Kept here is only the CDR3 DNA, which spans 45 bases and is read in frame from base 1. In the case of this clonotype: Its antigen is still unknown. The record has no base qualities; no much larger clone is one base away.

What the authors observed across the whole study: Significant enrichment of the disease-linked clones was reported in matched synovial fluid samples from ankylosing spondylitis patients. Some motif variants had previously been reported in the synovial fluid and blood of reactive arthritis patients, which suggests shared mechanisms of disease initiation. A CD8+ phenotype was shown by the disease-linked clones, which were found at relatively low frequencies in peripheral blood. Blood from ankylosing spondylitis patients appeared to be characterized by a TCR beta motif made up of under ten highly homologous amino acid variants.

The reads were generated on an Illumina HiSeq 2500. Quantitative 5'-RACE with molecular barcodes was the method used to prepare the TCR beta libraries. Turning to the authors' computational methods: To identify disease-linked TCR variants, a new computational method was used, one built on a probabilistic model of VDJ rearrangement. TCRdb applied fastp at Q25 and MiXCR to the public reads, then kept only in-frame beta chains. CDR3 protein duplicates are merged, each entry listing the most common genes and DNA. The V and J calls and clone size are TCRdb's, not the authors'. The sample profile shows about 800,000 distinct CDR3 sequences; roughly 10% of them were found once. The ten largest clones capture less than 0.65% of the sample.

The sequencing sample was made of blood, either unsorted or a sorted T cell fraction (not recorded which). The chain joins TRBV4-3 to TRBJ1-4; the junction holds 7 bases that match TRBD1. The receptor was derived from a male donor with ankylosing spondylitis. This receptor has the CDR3 CASSQTGTEVEKLFF. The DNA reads TGCGCCAGCAGCCAAACCGGGACAGAAGTTGAAAAACTGTTTTTT.